This T cell receptor (beta chain) was sequenced during a study of early T cells in non-severe SARS-CoV-2 infection. Study-level information: Sequencing targeted bulk RNA from unsorted whole blood, leaving chains unpaired. Overall study results and limits: VDJdb matching favored anti-spike CD8 responses, missing private and CD4 specificities.

Unique molecular identifier tags were affixed to discrete cDNA molecules. TCRdb independently ran MiXCR on the 5' RACE reads; one entry per CDR3 protein. The repertoire holds 35,000 to 45,000 distinct CDR3 sequences, with 5% to 6.5% as singletons. Germline V gene data show CDR1 as SGHRS and CDR2 as YFSETQ. Trimming removed 5 bases at V and 5 bases at J, with 13 bases between. The CDR3 is 13 amino acids. This clonotype has a count of ten or more. The antigen is undetermined. The specimen was whole blood, collected at baseline. V gene TRBV5-1 combines with J gene TRBJ2-5, with D perhaps being TRBD1 or TRBD2 (6 bases each). This receptor was obtained from an adult who was a healthcare worker with PCR-confirmed SARS-CoV-2 infection or an uninfected control (not recorded which). CDR3: CASSGGGVETQYF. The CDR3, as DNA: TGCGCCAGCAGTGGAGGGGGTGTGGAGACCCAGTACTTC.